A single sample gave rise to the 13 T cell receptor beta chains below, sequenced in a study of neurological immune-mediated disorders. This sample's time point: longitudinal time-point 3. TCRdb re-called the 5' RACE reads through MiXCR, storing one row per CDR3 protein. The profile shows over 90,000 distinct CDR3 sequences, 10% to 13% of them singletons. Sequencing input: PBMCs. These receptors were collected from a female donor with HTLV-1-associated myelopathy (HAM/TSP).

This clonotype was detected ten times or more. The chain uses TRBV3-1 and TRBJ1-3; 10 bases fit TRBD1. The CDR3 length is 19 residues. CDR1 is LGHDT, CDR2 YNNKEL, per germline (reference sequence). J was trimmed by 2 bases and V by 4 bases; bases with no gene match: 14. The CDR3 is CASSPMAAVGTGAGNTIYF. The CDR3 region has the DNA TGTGCCAGCAGCCCCATGGCGGCAGTCGGGACAGGGGCTGGAAACACCATATATTTT.

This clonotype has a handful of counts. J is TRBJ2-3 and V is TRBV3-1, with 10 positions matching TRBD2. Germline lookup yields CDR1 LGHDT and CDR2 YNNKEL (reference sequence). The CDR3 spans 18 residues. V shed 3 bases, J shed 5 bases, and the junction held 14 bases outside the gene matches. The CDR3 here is CASSHPSSGGYLGDTQYF. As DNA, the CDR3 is TGTGCCAGCAGCCACCCGTCTAGCGGGGGATATTTAGGAGATACGCAGTATTTT.

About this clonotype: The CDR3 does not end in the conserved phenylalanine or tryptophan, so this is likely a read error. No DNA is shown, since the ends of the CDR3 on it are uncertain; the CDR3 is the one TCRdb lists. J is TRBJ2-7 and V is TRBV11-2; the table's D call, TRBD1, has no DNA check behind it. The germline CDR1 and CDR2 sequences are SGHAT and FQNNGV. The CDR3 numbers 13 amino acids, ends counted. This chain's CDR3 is CASSLDRGPPETP.

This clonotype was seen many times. The CDR3, as DNA: TGTGCCAGCAGAGAGGGACAGGGAGTTTCCCCCCTCCACTTT. It translates to CASREGQGVSPLHF. The chain links TRBV5-5 to TRBJ1-6; TRBD1 matches at 9 bases. The junction had 10 bases not matched to a gene; V was cut back by 5 bases and J by 13 bases. This CDR3 spans 14 amino acids. Germline CDR1 and CDR2: SGHKS and YYEKEE (reference sequence).

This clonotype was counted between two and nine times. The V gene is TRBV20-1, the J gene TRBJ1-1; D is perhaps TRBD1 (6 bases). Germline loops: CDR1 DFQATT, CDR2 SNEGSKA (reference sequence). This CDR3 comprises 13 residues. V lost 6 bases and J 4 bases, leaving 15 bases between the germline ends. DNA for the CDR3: TGCAGTGCGACGACAGGCGGAGGCACTGAAGCTTTCTTT. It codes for CSATTGGGTEAFF.

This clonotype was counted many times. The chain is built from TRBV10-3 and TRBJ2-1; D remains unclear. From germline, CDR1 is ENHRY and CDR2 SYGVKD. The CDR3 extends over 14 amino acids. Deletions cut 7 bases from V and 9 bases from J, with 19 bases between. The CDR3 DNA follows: TGTGCCATCAACAAGGGAACTGGGCTGAGTGAGCAGTTCTTC. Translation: CAINKGTGLSEQFF.

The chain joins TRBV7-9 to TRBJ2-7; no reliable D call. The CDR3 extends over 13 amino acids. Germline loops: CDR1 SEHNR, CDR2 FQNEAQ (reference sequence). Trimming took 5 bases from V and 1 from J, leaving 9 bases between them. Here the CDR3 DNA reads TGTGCCAGCAGCCGGCAGTCGTCCTACGAGCAGTACTTC. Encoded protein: CASSRQSSYEQYF.

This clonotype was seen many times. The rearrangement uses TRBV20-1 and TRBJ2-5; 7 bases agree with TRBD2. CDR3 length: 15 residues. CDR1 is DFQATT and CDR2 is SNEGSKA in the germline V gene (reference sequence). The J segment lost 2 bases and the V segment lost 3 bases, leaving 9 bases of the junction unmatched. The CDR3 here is CSASPASGRQETQYF. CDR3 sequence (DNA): TGCAGTGCTAGCCCGGCTAGCGGAAGACAAGAGACCCAGTACTTC.

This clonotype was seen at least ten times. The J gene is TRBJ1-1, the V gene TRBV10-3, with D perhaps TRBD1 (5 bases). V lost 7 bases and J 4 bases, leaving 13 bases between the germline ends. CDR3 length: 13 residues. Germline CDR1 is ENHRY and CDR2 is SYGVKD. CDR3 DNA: TGTGCCATCAAAATTCAGGGTGGCACTGAAGCTTTCTTT. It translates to CAIKIQGGTEAFF.

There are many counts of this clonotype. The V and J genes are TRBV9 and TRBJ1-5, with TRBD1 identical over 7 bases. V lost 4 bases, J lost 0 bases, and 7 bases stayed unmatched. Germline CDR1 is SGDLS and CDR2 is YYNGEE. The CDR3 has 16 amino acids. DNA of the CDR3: TGTGCCAGCAGCCCAGGGGGGGGGTATAGCAATCAGCCCCAGCATTTT. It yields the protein CASSPGGGYSNQPQHF.

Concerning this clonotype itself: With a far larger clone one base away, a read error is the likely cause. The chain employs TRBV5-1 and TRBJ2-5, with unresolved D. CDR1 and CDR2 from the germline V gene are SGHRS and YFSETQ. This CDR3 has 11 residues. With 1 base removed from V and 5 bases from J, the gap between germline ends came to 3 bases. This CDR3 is CASSLFETQYF. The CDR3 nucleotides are TGCGCCAGCAGCTTGTTTGAGACCCAGTACTTC.

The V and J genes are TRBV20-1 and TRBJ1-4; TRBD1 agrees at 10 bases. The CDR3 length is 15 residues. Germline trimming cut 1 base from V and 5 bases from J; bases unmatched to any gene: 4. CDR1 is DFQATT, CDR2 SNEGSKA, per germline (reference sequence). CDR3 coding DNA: TGCAGTGCTAGAGGGTCGGGACAGGGGAATGAAAAACTGTTTTTT. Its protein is CSARGSGQGNEKLFF.

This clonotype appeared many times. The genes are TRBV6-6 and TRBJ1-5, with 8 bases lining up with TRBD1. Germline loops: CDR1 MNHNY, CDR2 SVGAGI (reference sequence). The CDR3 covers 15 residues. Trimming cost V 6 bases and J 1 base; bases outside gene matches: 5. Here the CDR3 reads CASRSQGASNQPQHF. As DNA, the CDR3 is TGTGCCAGCAGGTCTCAGGGGGCAAGCAATCAGCCCCAGCATTTT.